These 20 T cell receptor beta chains came from one sample sequenced in a study of blood T cell repertoires in COVID-19. Sequencing was performed with immunoSEQ multiplex PCR; in TCRdb, only in-frame clones are kept and a portion is missing. This table has over 10,000 clones, around 87% appearing once. The sample comprised peripheral blood. These TCRs come from a human donor with active COVID-19. The donor label of this sample is uncertain.

This chain links TRBV24-1 with TRBJ1-3; 7 nucleotides align to TRBD1. This CDR3 spans 16 amino acids. The V gene's germline CDR1 is KGHDR and CDR2 SFDVKD. V trimming: 4 bases; J trimming: 0 bases; junction bases outside the gene matches: 5. The CDR3 protein is CATSEGGSSSGNTIYF. The CDR3, as DNA: TGTGCCACCAGTGAAGGGGGCAGTTCCTCTGGAAACACCATATATTTT.

This clone has just one count. This chain connects TRBV7-9 to TRBJ1-6; D not certain. The CDR3 loop spans 14 amino acids. V lost 0 bases and J lost 10, with 10 bases in between. Germline lookup yields CDR1 SEHNR and CDR2 FQNEAQ (reference sequence). CDR3 DNA: TGTGCCAGCAGCTTAGCATCGACTCAATCACCCCTCCACTTT. As protein: CASSLASTQSPLHF.

The V and J genes are TRBV2 and TRBJ1-2; D might be TRBD1 (6 bases). Deletions cut 0 bases from V and 6 bases from J, with 14 bases between. CDR1 is SNHLY, CDR2 FYNNEI, per germline. This CDR3 spans 15 amino acids. This CDR3 reads CASSEAGAGVHGYTF. DNA of the CDR3: TGTGCCAGCAGTGAAGCGGGGGCAGGGGTTCATGGCTACACCTTC.

This chain links TRBV12-5 with TRBJ2-2; D perhaps matches TRBD2 (5 bases). The CDR3 covers 18 residues. CDR1 LGHNT and CDR2 FRNRAP come from the germline V gene. Trimming left V 6 bases short and J 3 bases short, with 23 bases between. The DNA of the CDR3 is TGTGCTAGTGGCAAGGTACACCTACCCGGAGGTCACACCGGGGAGCTGTTTTTT. Its translation: CASGKVHLPGGHTGELFF.

The J gene is TRBJ1-2, the V gene TRBV7-2; TRBD1 matches at 12 bases. This CDR3 comprises 15 residues. The germline V gene encodes CDR1 SGHTA and CDR2 FQGNSA. V gave up 4 bases and J gave up 8 bases; unmatched junction bases: 8. For the CDR3, the DNA is TGTGCCAGCAGCTCTACCGGGACAGGGGGCGACGGCTACACCTTC. It codes for CASSSTGTGGDGYTF.

V usage is TRBV13 and J usage is TRBJ1-1, with D maybe TRBD1 (6 bases). The V gene lost 4 bases and the J gene lost 7 bases, with 13 bases spanning the gap. There are 13 residues in the CDR3. The germline V gene has CDR1 PRHDT and CDR2 FYEKMQ (reference sequence). CDR3 bases: TGTGCCAGCAGCTCCAGGGGTGCAGGTGAAGCTTTCTTT. This translates into CASSSRGAGEAFF.

The J gene is TRBJ2-7, the V gene TRBV3-1 (or the pseudogene TRBV3-2); weak D call: TRBD2 (6 bases). Trimming pared 1 base from V and 3 bases from J, leaving 13 bases between. From germline, CDR1 is LGHDT and CDR2 YNNKEL (reference sequence). This CDR3 region has 15 residues. The CDR3 coding sequence is TGTGCCAGCAGCCAAGGAAGGGGACTCCTCTACGAGCAGTACTTC. It codes for CASSQGRGLLYEQYF.

This rearrangement joins TRBV7-9 to TRBJ1-2, with a possible D match to TRBD1 (5 bases). Germline loops: CDR1 SEHNR, CDR2 FQNEAQ (reference sequence). The CDR3 sequence is 13 residues long. Between the trimmed V and J ends, which lost 2 bases and 6 bases, there was a span of 10 bases. The CDR3 region is CASSLIRGDGYTF. CDR3 in DNA: TGTGCCAGCAGCTTAATTAGGGGTGATGGCTACACCTTC.

The chain is built from TRBV7-2 and TRBJ1-2; D is possibly TRBD1 (5 bases). Trimming stripped 4 bases from V and 8 bases from J, with 20 bases between. The CDR3 is 15 residues long. Germline V gene data show CDR1 as SGHTA and CDR2 as FQGNSA. CDR3 DNA: TGTGCCAGCAGCTCATCCCCGGGGGGTAACAGCGGCTACACCTTC. Amino acid sequence: CASSSSPGGNSGYTF.

In this sample, this clone turned up a few times. The chain couples TRBV19 to TRBJ1-5; no reliable D call. CDR1 is LNHDA, CDR2 SQIVND, per germline (reference sequence). V lost 2 bases and J lost 0, with 5 bases in between. The CDR3 loop spans 14 amino acids. CDR3 residues: CASSIYNSNQPQHF. Written as DNA, the CDR3 is TGTGCCAGTAGTATATACAATAGCAATCAGCCCCAGCATTTT.

CDR3: CASSVERGPLHF. In DNA, the CDR3 is TGTGCCAGCAGCGTAGAAAGAGGACCCCTCCACTTT. This chain connects TRBV9 to TRBJ1-6; the D is unclear. Trimming cost V 0 bases and J 12 bases, with 7 bases left between them. This CDR3 is built from 12 residues. Germline loops: CDR1 SGDLS, CDR2 YYNGEE.

V and J are TRBV5-5 and TRBJ2-7; weak D call: TRBD2 (6 bases). Looked up from germline, CDR1 is SGHKS and CDR2 is YYEKEE (reference sequence). V was pared by 0 bases and J by 1 base, with 8 bases between. The CDR3 is 14 residues long. This CDR3 reads CASSLVGGSYEQYF. DNA of the CDR3: TGTGCCAGCAGCTTGGTCGGGGGTTCCTACGAGCAGTACTTC.

The rearrangement joins TRBV19 to TRBJ1-5; 9 positions agree with TRBD1. Germline values: CDR1 LNHDA, CDR2 SQIVND (reference sequence). The ends lost 9 bases at V and 5 bases at J; junction bases unmatched: 5. CDR3 length: 13 residues. CDR3 nucleotide sequence: TGTGCCAGCAACAGGGGGCGCGATCAGCCCCAGCATTTT. It encodes CASNRGRDQPQHF.

J is TRBJ1-1 and V is TRBV5-1; D perhaps matches TRBD1 (6 bases). The CDR3 totals 15 residues. Looked up from germline, CDR1 is SGHRS and CDR2 is YFSETQ. V lost 3 bases, J lost 0 bases, and 12 bases lay in between. CDR3 amino acids: CASSSAGALNTEAFF. CDR3 DNA: TGCGCCAGCAGCTCCGCGGGGGCCTTGAACACTGAAGCTTTCTTT.

V and J are TRBV5-6 and TRBJ2-5, with TRBD1 matching over 9 bases. The V gene's germline CDR1 is SGHDT and CDR2 YYEEEE. The CDR3 contains 16 residues. J gave up 2 bases and V 4 bases, and 9 bases lay outside the gene matches. The CDR3 region is CASSPGTGWVQETQYF. Written as DNA, the CDR3 is TGTGCCAGCAGCCCTGGGACAGGGTGGGTTCAAGAGACCCAGTACTTC.

This clone was recorded only once. This chain uses TRBV20-1 with TRBJ1-1; D unresolved. The CDR3 has 10 amino acids. CDR1 is DFQATT, CDR2 SNEGSKA, per germline (reference sequence). Trimming stripped 0 bases from V and 10 bases from J, with 6 bases between. For the CDR3, the DNA is TGCAGTGCTAGAGATCCTAGAGCTTTCTTT. Protein product: CSARDPRAFF.

This chain joins TRBV11-2 and TRBJ2-7; TRBD1 aligns across 9 bases. The germline CDR1 and CDR2 sequences are SGHAT and FQNNGV. This CDR3 contains 16 residues. Trimming cost V 1 base and J 2 bases; bases outside gene matches: 6. CDR3 sequence: CASSLAQGASTYEQYF. In DNA, the CDR3 is TGTGCCAGCAGCTTAGCACAGGGGGCGTCAACCTACGAGCAGTACTTC.

The chain recombines TRBV6-1 with TRBJ2-7; D gene ambiguous. From germline, CDR1 is MNHNS and CDR2 SASEGT. V dropped 2 bases and J dropped 4 bases, with 6 bases sitting between them. The CDR3 runs to 12 residues. As DNA, the CDR3 is TGTGCCAGCAGTGAAAGAGCTTACGAGCAGTACTTC. It is translated as CASSERAYEQYF.

The chain recombines TRBV6-5 with TRBJ2-7; D possibly corresponds to TRBD2 (6 bases). V dropped 6 bases and J dropped 5 bases, with 20 bases sitting between them. Germline lookup yields CDR1 MNHEY and CDR2 SVGAGI. CDR3 length: 15 amino acids. The CDR3 reads CASRSPGAPLDEQYF. CDR3 nucleotides: TGTGCCAGCAGATCTCCGGGAGCGCCCCTAGACGAGCAGTACTTC.

The V call is TRBV7-2, the J call TRBJ1-5; TRBD1 is a possible D gene (5 bases). Germline V gives CDR1 SGHTA, CDR2 FQGNSA. The CDR3 sequence is 14 residues long. Trimming shortened V by 3 bases and J by 3 bases, and 9 bases separated the two germline ends. The CDR3 DNA reads TGTGCCAGCAGCTTCGTGACAGACAATCAGCCCCAGCATTTT. Translated: CASSFVTDNQPQHF.